The entry that follows covers one T cell receptor beta chain sequence. What it binds is unknown. The source of the sample is a study of shared clonotypes between healthy human individuals. Broader study findings: Genetic and exposure-history diversity was limited by the few donors.

In germline, CDR1 is MDHEN, CDR2 SYDVKM. Between the trimmed V and J ends, which lost 6 bases and 3 bases, there was a span of 12 bases. The CDR3 totals 14 residues. Terminally differentiated effector memory CD45RA+ cells were excluded by CCR7 positive selection of CD45RO-negative cells. Sequencing was performed with immunoSEQ multiplex PCR; in TCRdb, only in-frame clones are kept and a portion is missing. This table has approximately 1.9 million clones, approximately 92% appearing once. Sequencing was carried out using naive CD8+ T cells from PBMCs. This chain connects TRBV28 to TRBJ1-5; no firm D call. This clonotype originated in a man aged 18-30 years in good health. Some clones in this sample may be carry-over from other donors' samples. The CDR3: CASSPHLNNQPQHF. CDR3 sequence (DNA): TGTGCCAGCAGCCCACATTTGAACAATCAGCCCCAGCATTTT.